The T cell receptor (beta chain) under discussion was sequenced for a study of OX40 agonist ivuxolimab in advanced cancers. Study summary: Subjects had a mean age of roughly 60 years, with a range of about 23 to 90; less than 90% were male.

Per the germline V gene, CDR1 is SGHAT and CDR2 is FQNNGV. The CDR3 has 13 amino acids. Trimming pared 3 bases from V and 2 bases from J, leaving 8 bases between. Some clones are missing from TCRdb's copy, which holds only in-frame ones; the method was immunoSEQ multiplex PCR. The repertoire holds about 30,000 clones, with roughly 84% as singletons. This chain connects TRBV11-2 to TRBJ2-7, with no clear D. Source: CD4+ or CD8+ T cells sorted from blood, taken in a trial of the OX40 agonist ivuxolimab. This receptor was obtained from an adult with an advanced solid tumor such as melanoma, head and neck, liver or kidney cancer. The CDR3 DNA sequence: TGTGCCAGCAGCTTTGGAAGCACCTACGAGCAGTACTTC. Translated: CASSFGSTYEQYF.